The 10 T cell receptor beta chains below were found in one sample sequenced in a study of T cell repertoires in cytomegalovirus infection. MiXCR was run by TCRdb on the reads, yielding one entry per CDR3 protein. The table shows about 150,000 distinct CDR3 sequences, with 17% occurring only once. The sample was CD8+ T cells from PBMCs. The receptors were gathered from a human donor in good health (CMV status not recorded). Some clones in this sample may be carry-over from other donors' samples.

This clonotype was detected a few times. This rearrangement joins TRBV27 to TRBJ2-7; no clear D gene. Between the trimmed V and J ends, which lost 2 bases and 9 bases, there was a span of 14 bases. This CDR3 spans 13 amino acids. Germline lookup yields CDR1 MNHEY and CDR2 SMNVEV (reference sequence). Here the CDR3 DNA reads TGTGCCAGCAGTTTAGCCCCCAGTCGATGGCAGTACTTC. This gives the protein CASSLAPSRWQYF.

This clonotype was detected only a few times. The chain recombines TRBV19 with TRBJ2-2, with a tentative D call TRBD2 (5 bases). Germline V gives CDR1 LNHDA, CDR2 SQIVND (reference sequence). The length of the CDR3 is 17 residues. The V and J ends lost 1 base and 7 bases respectively, with 19 bases between them. Here the CDR3 DNA reads TGTGCCAGTAGTATAGCCTGGGAGAGACGGCCCCGCGGGGAGCTGTTTTTT. Translated, it gives CASSIAWERRPRGELFF. The variable domain in full, completed from reference TRBV19 and TRBJ2-2, reads DGGITQSPKYLFRKEGQNVTLSCEQNLNHDAMYWYRQDPGQGLRLIYYSQIVNDFQKGDIAEGYSVSREKKESFPLTVTSAQKNPTAFYLCASSIAWERRPRGELFFGEGSRLTVL.

This clonotype turned up a few times. The chain links TRBV28 to TRBJ2-7; D is uncertain. Germline CDR1 MDHEN, CDR2 SYDVKM. This CDR3 contains 15 residues. With 3 bases removed from V and 0 bases from J, the gap between germline ends came to 12 bases. The CDR3 is CASSFSGRPSYEQYF. DNA for the CDR3: TGTGCCAGCAGTTTTTCTGGGCGGCCCTCCTACGAGCAGTACTTC.

The sample holds a few counts of this clonotype. The genes are TRBV27 and TRBJ2-1; the D is unclear. V was clipped by 3 bases and J by 9 bases, with 12 bases between them. Germline CDR1 reads MNHEY; CDR2 reads SMNVEV (reference sequence). There are 13 residues in the CDR3. The CDR3 region is CASSFSGVREQFF. Here the CDR3 DNA reads TGTGCCAGCAGTTTCAGTGGGGTACGTGAGCAGTTCTTC.

The chain is built from TRBV2 and TRBJ2-2; the match to TRBD1 covers 9 bases. Germline CDR1 reads SNHLY; CDR2 reads FYNNEI. V lost 10 bases to trimming and J lost 5 bases; unmatched junction nucleotides: 8. CDR3 length equals 14 residues. CDR3 loop: CAIPGQGRTGELFF. CDR3 coding DNA: TGTGCCATACCGGGACAGGGAAGAACCGGGGAGCTGTTTTTT. The complete variable domain, with remaining parts taken from reference TRBV2 and TRBJ2-2, reads EPEVTQTPSHQVTQMGQEVILRCVPISNHLYFYWYRQILGQKVEFLVSFYNNEISEKSEIFDDQFSVERPDGSNFTLKIRSTKLEDSAMYFCAIPGQGRTGELFFGEGSRLTVL.

This clonotype was counted only a few times. The chain links TRBV7-2 to TRBJ2-3, with 7 bases that match TRBD2. The CDR3 totals 14 residues. Germline lookup yields CDR1 SGHTA and CDR2 FQGNSA. With 4 bases clipped from V and 5 bases from J, the junction kept 6 bases outside the gene matches. This CDR3 is CASSSEGTIDTQYF. The CDR3 bases are TGTGCCAGCAGCTCCGAGGGGACTATAGATACGCAGTATTTT.

The rearrangement uses TRBV7-9 and TRBJ2-1; 8 bases align to TRBD2. Per germline, CDR1 SEHNR and CDR2 FQNEAQ (reference sequence). This CDR3 comprises 19 residues. Unmatched junction bases numbered 15, after V lost 5 bases and J lost 0 bases. The DNA for the CDR3 is TGTGCCAGCAGCAGCACCCCAGGAGGTAGCGGGGTCTCCTACAATGAGCAGTTCTTC. Translation gives CASSSTPGGSGVSYNEQFF.

This sequence joins TRBV2 and TRBJ2-7; 8 bases match TRBD1. The CDR3 has 14 amino acids. J lost 3 bases, V lost 6 bases, and 7 bases had no gene match. Looked up from germline, CDR1 is SNHLY and CDR2 is FYNNEI. The CDR3 DNA sequence: TGTGCCAGCAGATTAGGACAGGGAGACTACGAGCAGTACTTC. This gives the protein CASRLGQGDYEQYF.

This clonotype was seen a handful of times. The CDR3 sequence is CATPQGVNGELFF. CDR3 bases: TGTGCCACCCCCCAAGGGGTGAACGGGGAGCTGTTTTTT. This chain uses TRBV7-2 with TRBJ2-2; TRBD1 is a possible D gene (5 bases). In germline, CDR1 is SGHTA, CDR2 FQGNSA. The CDR3 length is 13 residues. V lost 10 bases and J 7 bases, leaving 16 bases between the germline ends.

This clonotype has more than one count but fewer than ten. This rearrangement joins TRBV3-1 to TRBJ2-1, with D unresolved. Germline values: CDR1 LGHDT, CDR2 YNNKEL (reference sequence). The germline V and J ends were trimmed by 4 bases and 7 bases, with 8 bases remaining between them. This CDR3 contains 12 residues. The CDR3 is CASSPVGNEQFF. CDR3 nucleotides: TGTGCCAGCAGCCCGGTGGGGAATGAGCAGTTCTTC.